This T cell receptor (beta chain) was identified during a study of control samples from healthy donors and cancer patients. The repertoire was sequenced with immunoSEQ multiplex PCR; TCRdb's copy has only in-frame clones and lacks some. The repertoire includes around 170,000 clones, around 90% of them detected once, and around 5% sits in the top ten. Germline CDR1 and CDR2: LNHDA and SQIVND (reference sequence). The CDR3 sequence is 15 residues long. V was pared by 8 bases and J by 1 base, with 16 bases between. The receptor was isolated from a young woman in good health. V gene TRBV19 combines with J gene TRBJ2-3, with D hard to call. The sample consisted of blood. The CDR3 loop reads CASGLTPWGTDTQYF. The CDR3 bases are TGTGCCAGTGGGCTAACTCCTTGGGGCACAGATACGCAGTATTTT.